Presented here are 7 T cell receptor beta chains from one specimen sequenced in a study of identifying expanded T cells in peripheral blood. The data were produced by immunoSEQ multiplex PCR, yet TCRdb's version contains in-frame clones alone and is incomplete. The sample yields approximately 110,000 clones, 88% seen once. Sequencing input: blood. All receptors come from a person between 18 and 70 years old in good health.

The chain joins TRBV6-1 to TRBJ2-2; D not certain. CDR3 length: 14 residues. V lost 1 base to trimming and J lost 5 bases, with 8 bases between them. Germline V gene data show CDR1 as MNHNS and CDR2 as SASEGT. The CDR3 nucleotides are TGTGCCAGCAGTGAAGGTTGGGGTACCGGGGAGCTGTTTTTT. Its protein product is CASSEGWGTGELFF.

J is TRBJ2-7 and V is TRBV10-3; D possibly corresponds to TRBD1 (5 bases). CDR1 is ENHRY and CDR2 is SYGVKD in the germline V gene. This CDR3 is built from 15 residues. Trimming shortened V by 0 bases and J by 0 bases, and 9 bases separated the two germline ends. DNA for the CDR3: TGTGCCATCAGTGAGTCAGGGGTTACCTCCTACGAGCAGTACTTC. It translates to CAISESGVTSYEQYF.

A single count supports this clone. V and J are TRBV2 and TRBJ2-7; no reliable D call. The germline V gene has CDR1 SNHLY and CDR2 FYNNEI. Trimming stripped 0 bases from V and 6 bases from J, with 9 bases between. The CDR3 sequence is 13 residues long. The CDR3 is CASSEAPFGEQYF. CDR3 DNA sequence: TGTGCCAGCAGTGAAGCCCCGTTTGGCGAGCAGTACTTC.

The chain couples TRBV29-1 to TRBJ1-2; a possible D gene is TRBD1 (5 bases). V was clipped by 1 base and J by 1 base, with 10 bases between them. Germline CDR1 and CDR2: SQVTM and ANQGSEA. There are 14 residues in the CDR3. The CDR3 bases are TGCAGCGTTGAAGGCCGGGGCTTTAACTATGGCTACACCTTC. Translated: CSVEGRGFNYGYTF. Drawing the rest from reference TRBV29-1 and TRBJ1-2, the complete variable domain is SAVISQKPSRDICQRGTSLTIQCQVDSQVTMMFWYRQQPGQSLTLIATANQGSEATYESGFVIDKFPISRPNLTFSTLTVSNMSPEDSSIYLCSVEGRGFNYGYTFGSGTRLTVV.

The chain is built from TRBV5-4 and TRBJ1-1; TRBD1 matches at 7 bases. J gave up 0 bases and V 0 bases, and 5 bases lay outside the gene matches. This CDR3 region has 16 residues. CDR1 is SGHNT and CDR2 is YYREEE in the germline V gene (reference sequence). CDR3 DNA sequence: TGTGCCAGCAGCTTGGGGGCGGGACAGATGAACACTGAAGCTTTCTTT. It is translated as CASSLGAGQMNTEAFF.

This clone was seen once. The chain recombines TRBV29-1 with TRBJ2-1; possibly TRBD1 for D (6 bases). This CDR3 is built from 12 residues. The V end lost 5 bases, the J end lost 7 bases, and 12 bases lay between the germline ends. Germline CDR1 reads SQVTM; CDR2 reads ANQGSEA. The CDR3 loop is CSVLRGGNEQFF. In DNA form, the CDR3 reads TGCAGCGTTTTAAGAGGGGGAAATGAGCAGTTCTTC.

The V and J genes are TRBV5-6 and TRBJ1-2, with D perhaps matching TRBD1 (5 bases). The CDR3 has 15 amino acids. V lost 1 base and J 4 bases, leaving 14 bases between the germline ends. Germline lookup yields CDR1 SGHDT and CDR2 YYEEEE. CDR3 sequence: CASSLSLRVTYGYTF. The CDR3 coding sequence is TGTGCCAGCAGCTTGAGCCTCAGGGTTACCTATGGCTACACCTTC.